These 19 T cell receptor beta chains share one sample of origin, sequenced in a study of blood T cell repertoires in COVID-19. Data came from immunoSEQ multiplex PCR; TCRdb stores just in-frame clones and leaves some out. The table lists fewer than 600,000 clones, roughly 90% of them singletons. Specimen: PBMCs or T cells enriched from blood (not recorded which). Receptor source: a woman aged 40 to 50 who had recovered from COVID-19.

The gene calls are TRBV14 and TRBJ1-4, with a weak D call TRBD1 (5 bases). The CDR3 sequence is 15 residues long. The germline V gene encodes CDR1 SGHDN and CDR2 FVKESK. V was shortened by 4 bases and J by 0 bases, with 9 bases between the two germline ends. The CDR3 sequence: CASSPGLSTNEKLFF. CDR3 nucleotide sequence: TGTGCCAGCAGCCCGGGACTTTCAACTAATGAAAAACTGTTTTTT.

The chain uses TRBV9 and TRBJ1-1, with D possibly TRBD1 on 5 matching bases. Trimming removed 3 bases at V and 3 bases at J, with 18 bases between. The germline V gene encodes CDR1 SGDLS and CDR2 YYNGEE. CDR3 length equals 16 residues. This CDR3 is CASSASLILTDTEAFF. As DNA, the CDR3 is TGTGCCAGCAGCGCGTCTCTAATATTGACAGACACTGAAGCTTTCTTT.

This clone was detected only once. The CDR3 loop reads CASSTLGTGNQPQHF. The DNA of the CDR3 is TGTGCCAGTAGTACCCTTGGGACAGGGAATCAGCCCCAGCATTTT. The chain couples TRBV19 to TRBJ1-5; 9 bases are shared with TRBD1. Trimming took 4 bases from V and 4 from J; bases not matched to a gene: 5. This CDR3 is 15 amino acids long. Germline-derived CDR1 and CDR2 are LNHDA and SQIVND (reference sequence).

V and J are TRBV29-1 and TRBJ2-2, with a tentative D call TRBD1 (6 bases). Trimming took 4 bases from V and 6 from J, leaving 12 bases between them. This CDR3 is 13 amino acids long. Germline CDR1 reads SQVTM; CDR2 reads ANQGSEA. CDR3: CSVAGQHSGELFF. In DNA form, the CDR3 reads TGCAGCGTTGCAGGACAGCACTCCGGGGAGCTGTTTTTT.

This sequence joins TRBV18 and TRBJ1-2; D is uncertain. Trimming took off 0 bases at V and 6 bases at J, with 11 bases between the two ends. Germline CDR1 reads KGHSH; CDR2 reads LQKENI. This CDR3 has 14 amino acids. Written as DNA, the CDR3 is TGTGCCAGCTCACCACCCGAGGGTTATGATGGCTACACCTTC. Its protein product is CASSPPEGYDGYTF. Variable domain in full (rest from reference TRBV18 and TRBJ1-2): NAGVMQNPRHLVRRRGQEARLRCSPMKGHSHVYWYRQLPEEGLKFMVYLQKENIIDESGMPKERFSAEFPKEGPSILRIQQVVRGDSAAYFCASSPPEGYDGYTFGSGTRLTVV.

This clone was found a few times. The chain carries TRBV7-9 and TRBJ1-4; D gene unclear. Germline V CDR1 and CDR2: SEHNR, FQNEAQ (reference sequence). The ends were cut back, 5 bases at V and 8 bases at J, with 18 bases in the middle. The length of the CDR3 is 15 residues. For the CDR3, the DNA is TGTGCCAGCAGCCCGCCGGGGTTTCAGAGGGAAAAACTGTTTTTT. It codes for CASSPPGFQREKLFF. The full variable domain, with the rest looked up from reference TRBV7-9 and TRBJ1-4, is DTGVSQNPRHKITKRGQNVTFRCDPISEHNRLYWYRQTLGQGPEFLTYFQNEAQLEKSRLLSDRFSAERPKGSFSTLEIQRTEQGDSAMYLCASSPPGFQREKLFFGSGTQLSVL.

The chain couples TRBV7-2 to TRBJ1-2, with 8 positions matching TRBD1. Germline V lookup: CDR1 SGHTA, CDR2 FQGNSA. The V segment lost 4 bases and the J segment 4 bases; nucleotides outside the gene matches: 5. The CDR3 sequence is 14 residues long. The CDR3 loop is CASSSGGQGYGYTF. DNA for the CDR3: TGTGCCAGCAGCTCAGGCGGACAGGGCTATGGCTACACCTTC.

This clone was observed a single time. The chain couples TRBV27 to TRBJ1-2; D might be TRBD1 (5 bases). The ends were cut back, 5 bases at V and 8 bases at J, with 15 bases in the middle. Germline-derived CDR1 and CDR2 are MNHEY and SMNVEV (reference sequence). The CDR3 has 13 residues. CDR3: CASSLGVAGGYTF. DNA of the CDR3: TGTGCCAGCAGTCTAGGGGTGGCGGGAGGCTACACCTTC.

The gene calls are TRBV7-2 and TRBJ1-2; 8 bases align to TRBD1. Germline V gives CDR1 SGHTA, CDR2 FQGNSA. The CDR3 has 19 amino acids. The ends lost 1 base at V and 0 bases at J; junction bases unmatched: 13. CDR3 nucleotide sequence: TGTGCCAGCAGCTTAGTGCCCGGGACAGGCACACCGACTAACTATGGCTACACCTTC. As protein: CASSLVPGTGTPTNYGYTF.

The chain combines TRBV27 with TRBJ2-1; 7 bases align to TRBD1. CDR3 length: 15 amino acids. The germline CDR1 and CDR2 sequences are MNHEY and SMNVEV (reference sequence). The V segment lost 1 base and the J segment 6 bases; nucleotides outside the gene matches: 6. The DNA of the CDR3 is TGTGCCAGCAGTTTATTGGCGAGACAGGGCAATGAGCAGTTCTTC. Its protein is CASSLLARQGNEQFF.

This clone was counted between two and nine times. The chain carries TRBV6-5 and TRBJ2-2; 8 bases fit TRBD2. CDR3 length: 15 residues. Germline V gene lookup returns CDR1 MNHEY and CDR2 SVGAGI. The V gene end was trimmed by 7 bases and the J gene end by 5 bases; junction bases not matched to a gene: 9. In DNA form, the CDR3 reads TGTGCCAGCACCGTGAGCGGGAGAGGGACCGGGGAGCTGTTTTTT. It specifies CASTVSGRGTGELFF.

The chain joins TRBV12-3 or TRBV12-4 to TRBJ1-5; 7 nucleotides agree with TRBD1. The V segment lost 7 bases and the J segment 7 bases; nucleotides outside the gene matches: 7. The CDR3 spans 13 residues. The CDR3 spells CASTRGAGQPQHF. CDR3 DNA: TGTGCCAGCACCAGGGGGGCGGGACAGCCCCAGCATTTT.

The chain combines TRBV7-9 with TRBJ2-7, with TRBD2 identical over 8 bases. The CDR3 has 15 amino acids. Germline V gives CDR1 SEHNR, CDR2 FQNEAQ (reference sequence). V dropped 4 bases and J dropped 1; count of bases not matched to a gene: 6. This CDR3 reads CASSSRLATSYEQYF. In nucleotides, the CDR3 is TGTGCCAGCAGCTCCAGACTAGCGACTTCCTACGAGCAGTACTTC.

The chain employs TRBV10-3 and TRBJ2-7, with 10 nucleotides matching TRBD2. Germline V lookup: CDR1 ENHRY, CDR2 SYGVKD. V lost 4 bases and J lost 3; bases outside the gene matches: 6. The CDR3 contains 15 residues. The CDR3 sequence: CAISGLAGDRYEQYF. DNA of the CDR3: TGTGCCATCAGTGGCCTAGCGGGAGATCGCTACGAGCAGTACTTC.

The rearrangement uses TRBV5-4 and TRBJ2-5, with 8 bases aligning to TRBD1. Per germline, CDR1 SGHNT and CDR2 YYREEE (reference sequence). The CDR3 has 13 residues. J gave up 6 bases and V 4 bases, and 5 bases lay outside the gene matches. The CDR3 here is CASSPDRGKTQYF. CDR3 nucleotide sequence: TGTGCCAGCAGCCCCGACAGGGGAAAGACCCAGTACTTC. The entire variable domain, with the rest obtained from reference TRBV5-4 and TRBJ2-5, is as follows: ETGVTQSPTHLIKTRGQQVTLRCSSQSGHNTVSWYQQALGQGPQFIFQYYREEENGRGNFPPRFSGLQFPNYSSELNVNALELDDSALYLCASSPDRGKTQYFGPGTRLLVL.

The rearrangement links TRBV3-1 (or the pseudogene TRBV3-2) to TRBJ2-5, with a possible D match to TRBD2 (5 bases). V gave up 4 bases and J gave up 5 bases, with 11 bases separating them. Germline V gene data show CDR1 as LGHDT and CDR2 as YNNKEL (reference sequence). This CDR3 is 13 amino acids long. The CDR3 DNA reads as TGTGCCAGCAGCCTTAGTGGCGGGGAGACCCAGTACTTC. Protein product: CASSLSGGETQYF.

The V and J genes are TRBV6-5 and TRBJ2-5; 7 bases align to TRBD1. The CDR3 totals 14 residues. With 6 bases clipped from V and 4 bases from J, the junction kept 8 bases outside the gene matches. Per germline, CDR1 MNHEY and CDR2 SVGAGI. CDR3 residues: CASSPRPGGETQYF. CDR3 DNA sequence: TGTGCCAGCAGCCCAAGACCAGGGGGAGAGACCCAGTACTTC.

The genes are TRBV20-1 and TRBJ1-2, with D possibly matching TRBD1 (6 bases). CDR1 and CDR2 (germline): DFQATT, SNEGSKA (reference sequence). The CDR3 is 14 amino acids. V was pared by 3 bases and J by 6 bases, with 17 bases between. The CDR3 nucleotides read TGCAGTGCTAGTGGGGGGGGCATGTGGGATGGCTACACCTTC. Translated, it gives CSASGGGMWDGYTF.

The chain employs TRBV7-2 and TRBJ1-1; 7 nucleotides match TRBD1. CDR1 SGHTA and CDR2 FQGNSA come from the germline V gene. The CDR3 runs 15 residues. J lost 4 bases, V lost 0 bases, and 5 bases had no gene match. DNA of the CDR3: TGTGCCAGCAGCTTAGCGAGGTCAGGGGGCACTGAAGCTTTCTTT. It specifies CASSLARSGGTEAFF.